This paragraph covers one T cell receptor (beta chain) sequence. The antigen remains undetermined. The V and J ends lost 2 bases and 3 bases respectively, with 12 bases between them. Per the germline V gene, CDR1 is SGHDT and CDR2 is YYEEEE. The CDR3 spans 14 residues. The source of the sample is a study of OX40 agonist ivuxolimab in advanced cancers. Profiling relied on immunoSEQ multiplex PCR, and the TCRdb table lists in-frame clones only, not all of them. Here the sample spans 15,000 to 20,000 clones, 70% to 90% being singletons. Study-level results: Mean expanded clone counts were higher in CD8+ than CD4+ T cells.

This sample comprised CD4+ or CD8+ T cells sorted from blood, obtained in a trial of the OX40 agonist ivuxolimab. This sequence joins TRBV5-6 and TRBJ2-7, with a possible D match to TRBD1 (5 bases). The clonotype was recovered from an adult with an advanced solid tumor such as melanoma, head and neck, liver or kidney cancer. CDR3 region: CASSFQGAYYEQYF. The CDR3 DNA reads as TGTGCCAGCAGCTTCCAAGGGGCCTACTACGAGCAGTACTTC.